This TCR beta chain was documented in a study of CD8+CD57+ T cells in acquired aplastic anemia. Study details: Sorted CD4+ and CD8+ cells yielded about 2.9 ug of DNA on average. Whole-study results and caveats: Comparison of patients with controls identified approximately 28 shared CD8+ CDR3 sequences. Patients showed no significant difference from controls in CD8+ Simpson's diversity.

Researchers used genomic DNA as the template to profile TCR beta VDJ and CDR3. TCRdb used MiXCR to reprocess the reads, holding one entry per CDR3 protein. Among 250,000 to 300,000 distinct CDR3 sequences listed, approximately 57% were seen once. A note on this clonotype: Its antigen is not known.

The patients chosen for sequencing had shown expansion of CD8+CD57+ cells (detected by flow cytometry). The patients all had a severe acquired aplastic anemia diagnosis. The V gene's germline CDR1 is MGHRA and CDR2 YSYEKL. The CDR3 length is 14 residues. The ends lost 4 bases at V and 8 bases at J; junction bases unmatched: 7. This rearrangement joins TRBV4-1 to TRBJ2-1; 8 bases are shared with TRBD2. The clonotype was recovered from a human donor with aplastic anemia. The sample comprised sorted CD4+, CD8+, or CD8+CD57+ T cells (not recorded which) from PBMCs. For the CDR3, the DNA is TGCGCCAGCAGCCCCGGACTAGCAGGGGATGAGCAGTTCTTC. Translation: CASSPGLAGDEQFF.